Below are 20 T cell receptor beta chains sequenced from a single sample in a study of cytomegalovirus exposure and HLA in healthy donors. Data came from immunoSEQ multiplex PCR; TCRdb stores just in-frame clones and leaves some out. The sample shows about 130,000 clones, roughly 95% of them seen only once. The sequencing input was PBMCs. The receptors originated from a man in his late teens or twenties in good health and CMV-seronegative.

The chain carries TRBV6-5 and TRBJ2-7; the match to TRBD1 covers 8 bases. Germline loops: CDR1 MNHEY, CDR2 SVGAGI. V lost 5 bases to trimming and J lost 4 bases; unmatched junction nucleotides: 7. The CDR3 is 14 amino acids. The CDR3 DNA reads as TGTGCCAGCAGTAAGGACAGGGCAATTTACGAGCAGTACTTC. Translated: CASSKDRAIYEQYF.

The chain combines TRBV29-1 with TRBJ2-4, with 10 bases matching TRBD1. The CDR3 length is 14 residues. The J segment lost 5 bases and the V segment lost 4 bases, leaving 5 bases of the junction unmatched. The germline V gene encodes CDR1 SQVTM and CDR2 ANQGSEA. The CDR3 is CSVGRTGGENIQYF. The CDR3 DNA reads TGCAGCGTTGGGCGGACAGGGGGTGAAAACATTCAGTACTTC.

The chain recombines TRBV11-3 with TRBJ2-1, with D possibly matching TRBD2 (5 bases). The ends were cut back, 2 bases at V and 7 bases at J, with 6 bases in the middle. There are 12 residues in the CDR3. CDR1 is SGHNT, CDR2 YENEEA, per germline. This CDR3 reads CASSLLANEQFF. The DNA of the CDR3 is TGTGCCAGCAGCTTATTAGCGAATGAGCAGTTCTTC.

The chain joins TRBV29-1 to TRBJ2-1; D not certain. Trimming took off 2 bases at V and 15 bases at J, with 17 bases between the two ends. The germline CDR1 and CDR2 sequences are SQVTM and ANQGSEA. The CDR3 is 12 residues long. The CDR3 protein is CSVEPPGPGRFF. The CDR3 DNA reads TGCAGCGTTGAACCCCCTGGGCCCGGTCGGTTCTTC.

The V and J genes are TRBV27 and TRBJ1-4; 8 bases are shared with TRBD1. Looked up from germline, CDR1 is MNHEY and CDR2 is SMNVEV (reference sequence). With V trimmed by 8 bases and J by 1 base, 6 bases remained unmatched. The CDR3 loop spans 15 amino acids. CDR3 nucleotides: TGTGCCAGCCGGACAGGGTTGAGAACTAATGAAAAACTGTTTTTT. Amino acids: CASRTGLRTNEKLFF.

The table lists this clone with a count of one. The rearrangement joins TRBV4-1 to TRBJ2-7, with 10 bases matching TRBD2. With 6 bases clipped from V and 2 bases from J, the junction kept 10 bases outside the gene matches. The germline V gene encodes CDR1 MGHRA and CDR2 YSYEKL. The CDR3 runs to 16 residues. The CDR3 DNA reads TGCGCCAGCAGTCTGGCGCCCGGACTAGCGGCCTACGAGCAGTACTTC. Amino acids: CASSLAPGLAAYEQYF.

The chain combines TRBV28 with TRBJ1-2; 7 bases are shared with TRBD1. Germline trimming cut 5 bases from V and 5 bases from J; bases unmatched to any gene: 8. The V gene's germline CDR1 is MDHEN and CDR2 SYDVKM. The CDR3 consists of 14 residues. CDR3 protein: CASSPGTEIYGYTF. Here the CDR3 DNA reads TGTGCCAGCAGTCCCGGGACAGAGATATATGGCTACACCTTC.

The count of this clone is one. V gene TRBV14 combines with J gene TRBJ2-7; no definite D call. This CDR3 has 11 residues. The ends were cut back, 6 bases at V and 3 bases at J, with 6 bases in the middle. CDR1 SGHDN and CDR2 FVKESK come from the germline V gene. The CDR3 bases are TGTGCCAGCAGTCAGAACTACGAGCAGTACTTC. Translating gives CASSQNYEQYF.

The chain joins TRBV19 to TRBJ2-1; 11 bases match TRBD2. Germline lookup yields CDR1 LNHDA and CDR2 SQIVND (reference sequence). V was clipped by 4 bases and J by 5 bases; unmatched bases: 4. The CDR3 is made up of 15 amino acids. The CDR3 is CASSTYSGRDNEQFF. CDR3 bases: TGTGCCAGTAGTACCTATAGCGGGAGGGACAATGAGCAGTTCTTC.

Here the CDR3 reads CASSAPGLGTDTQYF. Written as DNA, the CDR3 is TGTGCCAGCAGCGCCCCGGGACTAGGAACAGATACGCAGTATTTT. This chain connects TRBV7-3 to TRBJ2-3, with 8 bases aligning to TRBD2. Germline CDR1 and CDR2: SGHTA and FQGTGA. With 5 bases clipped from V and 3 bases from J, the junction kept 7 bases outside the gene matches. CDR3 size: 15 residues.

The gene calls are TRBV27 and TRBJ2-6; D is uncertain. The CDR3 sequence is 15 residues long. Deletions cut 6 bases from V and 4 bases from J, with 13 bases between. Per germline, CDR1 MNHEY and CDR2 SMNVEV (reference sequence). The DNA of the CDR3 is TGTGCCAGCAGCCCCCAGGTAGTGGGGGCCAACGTCCTGACTTTC. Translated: CASSPQVVGANVLTF.

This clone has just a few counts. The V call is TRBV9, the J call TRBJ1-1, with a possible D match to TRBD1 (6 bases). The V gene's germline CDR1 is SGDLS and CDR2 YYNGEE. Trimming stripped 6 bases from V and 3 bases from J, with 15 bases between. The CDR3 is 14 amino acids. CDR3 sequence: CASNPIGGDTEAFF. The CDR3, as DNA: TGTGCCAGCAACCCAATAGGGGGGGACACTGAAGCTTTCTTT.

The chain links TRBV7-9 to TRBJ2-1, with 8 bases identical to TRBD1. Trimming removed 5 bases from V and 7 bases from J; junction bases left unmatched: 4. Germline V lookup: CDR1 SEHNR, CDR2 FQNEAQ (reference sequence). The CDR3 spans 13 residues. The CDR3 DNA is TGTGCCAGCAGCGGACAGGGTGCAAATGAGCAGTTCTTC. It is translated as CASSGQGANEQFF.

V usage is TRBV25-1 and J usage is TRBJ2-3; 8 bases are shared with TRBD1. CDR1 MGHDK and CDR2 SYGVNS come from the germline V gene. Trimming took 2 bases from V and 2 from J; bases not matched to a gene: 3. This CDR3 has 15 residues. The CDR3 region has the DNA TGTGCCAGCAGTGAACGGGACAGGCACACAGATACGCAGTATTTT. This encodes CASSERDRHTDTQYF.

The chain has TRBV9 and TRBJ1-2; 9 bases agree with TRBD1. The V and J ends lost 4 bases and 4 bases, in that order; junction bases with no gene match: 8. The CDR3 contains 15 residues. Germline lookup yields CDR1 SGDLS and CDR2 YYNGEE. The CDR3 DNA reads TGTGCCAGCAGCCTCCTGGACAGGGGATTCTATGGCTACACCTTC. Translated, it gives CASSLLDRGFYGYTF.

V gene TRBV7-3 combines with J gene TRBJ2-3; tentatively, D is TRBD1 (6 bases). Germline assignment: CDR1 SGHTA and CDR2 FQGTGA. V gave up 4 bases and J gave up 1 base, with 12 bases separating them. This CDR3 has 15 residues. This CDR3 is CASSSDSLRTDTQYF. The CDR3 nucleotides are TGTGCCAGCAGCTCGGACAGCCTGCGCACAGATACGCAGTATTTT.

The CDR3 sequence: CASSQGLAGGQETQYF. CDR3 DNA sequence: TGTGCCAGCAGCCAAGGTCTAGCGGGAGGGCAAGAGACCCAGTACTTC. The V gene is TRBV4-2, the J gene TRBJ2-5; 12 nucleotides match TRBD2. Germline-derived CDR1 and CDR2 are LGHNA and YNFKEQ. CDR3 length: 16 residues. Trimming at V came to 1 base and at J to 2 bases, leaving 2 bases not matched to a gene.

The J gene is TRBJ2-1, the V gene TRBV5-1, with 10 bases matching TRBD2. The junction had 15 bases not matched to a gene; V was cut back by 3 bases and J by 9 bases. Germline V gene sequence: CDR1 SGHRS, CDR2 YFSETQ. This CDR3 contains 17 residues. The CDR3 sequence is CASSSLLAGGYAPEQFF. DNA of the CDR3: TGCGCCAGCAGCTCCCTTTTAGCGGGAGGCTACGCCCCTGAGCAGTTCTTC.

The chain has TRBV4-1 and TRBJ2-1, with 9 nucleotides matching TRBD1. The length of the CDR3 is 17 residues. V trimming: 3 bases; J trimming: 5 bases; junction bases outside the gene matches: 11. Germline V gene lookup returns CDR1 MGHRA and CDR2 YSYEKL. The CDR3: CASSQAGTGTANNEQFF. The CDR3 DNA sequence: TGCGCCAGCAGCCAGGCCGGGACAGGGACTGCCAACAATGAGCAGTTCTTC.

CDR3 sequence: CASSRTGASEKLFF. The CDR3 DNA follows: TGTGCCAGTAGTCGGACAGGGGCAAGTGAAAAACTGTTTTTT. The V gene is TRBV19, the J gene TRBJ1-4; the match to TRBD1 covers 9 bases. The germline V gene encodes CDR1 LNHDA and CDR2 SQIVND (reference sequence). CDR3 size: 14 residues. The V gene end was trimmed by 5 bases and the J gene end by 7 bases; junction bases not matched to a gene: 5.